What follows describes a single TCR beta chain. After removal of 7 bases from V and 6 bases from J, the junction contained 8 bases not matched to a gene. CDR3 length: 14 amino acids. CDR1 is MNHNY and CDR2 is SVGAGI in the germline V gene (reference sequence). The entry originates in a study of shared clonotypes between healthy human individuals. It was across several immunoSEQ plates that each subset's genomic DNA was evenly split. Each sorted subset replicate got 200 ng genomic DNA, tens of thousands of genomes. This table comes from immunoSEQ multiplex PCR, and its TCRdb copy is limited to in-frame clones, with some not included. The data contain a few million clones, approximately 94% of them singletons.

The J gene is TRBJ1-4, the V gene TRBV6-6, with 7 bases identical to TRBD1. The receptor comes from a man between 18 and 29 years old in good health. Sequenced: naive CD4+ T cells sorted from blood. Subset meaning: CD45RA+ positively selected. DNA for the CDR3: TGTGCCAGCAAGACAGGGAGGTCTGATGAAAAACTGTTTTTT. Translation: CASKTGRSDEKLFF.